This TCR beta chain emerged from a study of T cell repertoires in cytomegalovirus infection. Study as a whole: In the study, CMV epitopes included recently identified HLA-C-restricted and well-studied HLA-B-restricted ones. Indications of both CMV infection and matching HLA type were provided by public TCR beta signatures.

Concerning this clonotype: The antigen is undetermined.

TCRdb processed the reads anew with MiXCR; each CDR3 protein has one entry. Of some 800,000 distinct CDR3 sequences listed, around a third are singletons. Findings and limits, study-wide: The ex vivo response showed dominance by HLA-C-restricted CMV-specific TCR beta clonotypes. Cumulative frequency of public TCR beta families picked out carriers of CMV plus the relevant HLA.

The J segment lost 3 bases and the V segment lost 1 base, leaving 4 bases of the junction unmatched. The CDR3 runs 17 residues. Germline CDR1 LNHDA, CDR2 SQIVND (reference sequence). Sequencing used cultured CD8+ T cells from PBMCs, obtained from culture after CMV antigen stimulation. The chain is built from TRBV19 and TRBJ2-1, with 12 bases matching TRBD2. The receptor's source is a human donor in good health (CMV status not recorded). Some clones in this sample may be carry-over from other donors' samples. CDR3 sequence reads: CASSIVGLAGNYNEQFF. In DNA, the CDR3 is TGTGCCAGTAGTATAGTAGGACTAGCGGGGAACTACAATGAGCAGTTCTTC.